Presented here are 31 T cell receptor beta chains from one specimen sequenced in a study of blood T cell repertoires in COVID-19. The assay was immunoSEQ multiplex PCR, and TCRdb's table has in-frame clones only and misses some. Here the sample spans approximately 400,000 clones, roughly 90% being singletons. Sequenced: peripheral blood. These receptors were collected from a man in his forties or fifties with acute or convalescent COVID-19.

The chain's CDR3 is CASSLGAVKNIQYF. The CDR3 coding sequence is TGTGCCAGCAGTTTAGGAGCAGTTAAAAACATTCAGTACTTC. The chain combines TRBV27 with TRBJ2-4; D remains ambiguous. Germline assignment: CDR1 MNHEY and CDR2 SMNVEV (reference sequence). The CDR3 loop spans 14 amino acids. Trimming took off 2 bases at V and 4 bases at J, with 9 bases between the two ends.

CDR3 protein: CASSGTGYNEQFF. The CDR3 nucleotides read TGTGCCAGCTCTGGGACAGGGTACAATGAGCAGTTCTTC. The rearrangement links TRBV18 to TRBJ2-1; TRBD1 matches at 9 bases. The CDR3 consists of 13 residues. V lost 6 bases and J lost 4; bases outside the gene matches: 1. Germline CDR1 KGHSH, CDR2 LQKENI.

The chain couples TRBV5-6 to TRBJ1-6, with 9 bases that match TRBD1. This CDR3 is built from 15 residues. The germline CDR1 and CDR2 sequences are SGHDT and YYEEEE. J was trimmed by 14 bases and V by 2 bases; bases with no gene match: 11. The DNA of the CDR3 is TGTGCCAGCAGCTTCGGGGACAGGGTGGGAGAGGCCCTCCACTTT. Residues: CASSFGDRVGEALHF.

V is TRBV27 and J is TRBJ1-4, with 10 nucleotides matching TRBD1. CDR1 and CDR2 from the germline V gene are MNHEY and SMNVEV (reference sequence). The CDR3 is 14 residues long. The V segment lost 2 bases and the J segment 8 bases; nucleotides outside the gene matches: 2. The CDR3 loop is CASSLGTGVEKLFF. The CDR3 DNA is TGTGCCAGCAGTTTAGGGACAGGGGTCGAAAAACTGTTTTTT.

The chain carries TRBV19 and TRBJ1-5, with 9 positions matching TRBD1. The V gene's germline CDR1 is LNHDA and CDR2 SQIVND (reference sequence). This CDR3 region has 18 residues. V lost 4 bases and J lost 4; bases outside the gene matches: 14. The CDR3 is CASSSNRGRGIVNQPQHF. In DNA, the CDR3 is TGTGCCAGTAGTAGTAACAGGGGGCGCGGGATAGTGAATCAGCCCCAGCATTTT.

The V and J genes are TRBV19 and TRBJ1-4, with D perhaps matching TRBD1 (6 bases). V lost 6 bases and J lost 5, with 19 bases in between. The germline V gene encodes CDR1 LNHDA and CDR2 SQIVND (reference sequence). The CDR3 runs 16 residues. CDR3 DNA: TGTGCCAGTAGCAGAATAGGGGGGGGCTTGAATGAAAAACTGTTTTTT. Amino acid sequence: CASSRIGGGLNEKLFF. Supplemented by reference TRBV19 and TRBJ1-4, the full variable domain reads DGGITQSPKYLFRKEGQNVTLSCEQNLNHDAMYWYRQDPGQGLRLIYYSQIVNDFQKGDIAEGYSVSREKKESFPLTVTSAQKNPTAFYLCASSRIGGGLNEKLFFGSGTQLSVL.

The gene calls are TRBV6-1 and TRBJ2-5, with D possibly matching TRBD1 (6 bases). The CDR3 runs to 17 residues. Germline V gives CDR1 MNHNS, CDR2 SASEGT. V lost 2 bases to trimming and J lost 1 base, with 17 bases between them. CDR3 loop: CASSELQGRHLQETQYF. The DNA for the CDR3 is TGTGCCAGCAGTGAATTGCAGGGGCGGCACCTCCAAGAGACCCAGTACTTC.

The chain carries TRBV5-4 and TRBJ2-2; 7 nucleotides align to TRBD1. The CDR3 has 15 amino acids. V gave up 4 bases and J gave up 7 bases; unmatched junction bases: 10. Germline loops: CDR1 SGHNT, CDR2 YYREEE (reference sequence). The CDR3 region has the DNA TGTGCCAGCAGCCTTAACAGGGGTCTGGACGGGGAGCTGTTTTTT. The encoded protein is CASSLNRGLDGELFF.

V gene TRBV6-5 combines with J gene TRBJ1-3, with TRBD1 as a possible D gene (5 bases). The V and J ends lost 6 bases and 3 bases respectively, with 12 bases between them. The germline gives CDR1 MNHEY, CDR2 SVGAGI. This CDR3 has 14 amino acids. CDR3 sequence (DNA): TGTGCCAGCAGCCAGGGATCTAGTGGAAACACCATATATTTT. It is translated as CASSQGSSGNTIYF.

The V gene is TRBV3-1 (or the pseudogene TRBV3-2), the J gene TRBJ1-2; 7 bases align to TRBD1. The trim removed 1 base at V and 8 bases at J, leaving 7 bases unmatched. Germline V gives CDR1 LGHDT, CDR2 YNNKEL (reference sequence). The CDR3 is made up of 14 amino acids. The CDR3 here is CASSQAGTASGYTF. DNA for the CDR3: TGTGCCAGCAGCCAAGCAGGGACAGCATCGGGCTACACCTTC.

The CDR3 region has the DNA TGTGCCAGTAGTATAGGACTAGCGGGTGGCTACGAGCAGTACTTC. Protein sequence: CASSIGLAGGYEQYF. The chain links TRBV19 to TRBJ2-7, with 10 bases lining up with TRBD2. The ends lost 1 base at V and 3 bases at J; junction bases unmatched: 3. Germline assignment: CDR1 LNHDA and CDR2 SQIVND (reference sequence). The CDR3 runs 15 residues.

This clone was picked up a small number of times. The V and J genes are TRBV30 and TRBJ1-2; 7 positions match TRBD1. Germline-derived CDR1 and CDR2 are GTSNPN and SVGIG (reference sequence). This CDR3 region has 15 residues. V was pared by 0 bases and J by 3 bases, with 7 bases of the junction left unmatched. The CDR3 DNA sequence: TGTGCCTGGAGTGTATTGGGGCAGGGGGACTATGGCTACACCTTC. This encodes CAWSVLGQGDYGYTF. The full variable domain, completed using reference TRBV30 and TRBJ1-2, is SQTIHQWPATLVQPVGSPLSLECTVEGTSNPNLYWYRQAAGRGLQLLFYSVGIGQISSEVPQNLSASRPQDRQFILSSKKLLLSDSGFYLCAWSVLGQGDYGYTFGSGTRLTVV.

The V and J genes are TRBV29-1 and TRBJ2-2; possibly TRBD2 for D (7 bases). Germline lookup yields CDR1 SQVTM and CDR2 ANQGSEA. V lost 6 bases and J 5 bases, leaving 16 bases between the germline ends. This CDR3 comprises 14 residues. Here the CDR3 reads CSVDGGAPTGELFF. The DNA for the CDR3 is TGCAGCGTCGATGGGGGGGCGCCAACCGGGGAGCTGTTTTTT.

This rearrangement joins TRBV5-4 to TRBJ2-1; the match to TRBD2 covers 9 bases. The junction had 4 bases not matched to a gene; V was cut back by 0 bases and J by 6 bases. The CDR3 has 15 residues. The germline gives CDR1 SGHNT, CDR2 YYREEE (reference sequence). CDR3 sequence: CASSLDAGGFNEQFF. The CDR3 DNA reads TGTGCCAGCAGCTTGGATGCGGGAGGGTTCAATGAGCAGTTCTTC.

The chain employs TRBV5-1 and TRBJ2-7; 7 nucleotides align to TRBD2. Germline V gene lookup returns CDR1 SGHRS and CDR2 YFSETQ. Trimming removed 0 bases from V and 5 bases from J; junction bases left unmatched: 11. The CDR3 has 16 residues. The CDR3 DNA follows: TGCGCCAGCAGCTTGGTTCGGGGAGCGGGATGGAACGAGCAGTACTTC. Amino acids: CASSLVRGAGWNEQYF. Using reference TRBV5-1 and TRBJ2-7 for the parts outside the CDR3, the full variable domain is KAGVTQTPRYLIKTRGQQVTLSCSPISGHRSVSWYQQTPGQGLQFLFEYFSETQRNKGNFPGRFSGRQFSNSRSEMNVSTLELGDSALYLCASSLVRGAGWNEQYFGPGTRLTVT.

In its sample, this clone was seen once. The rearrangement uses TRBV15 and TRBJ1-2, with D unresolved. V shed 0 bases and J shed 4 bases, with 12 bases lying between them. Germline V gives CDR1 LNHNV, CDR2 YYDKDF (reference sequence). The CDR3 totals 15 residues. CDR3 residues: CATSRDWEGFYGYTF. The CDR3 coding sequence is TGTGCCACCAGCAGAGATTGGGAGGGCTTCTATGGCTACACCTTC.

V gene TRBV2 combines with J gene TRBJ1-2; 7 bases line up with TRBD1. The CDR3 contains 14 residues. The germline CDR1 and CDR2 sequences are SNHLY and FYNNEI. Trimming cost V 10 bases and J 5 bases; bases outside gene matches: 13. The CDR3 spells CATMGARGNYGYTF. CDR3 nucleotide sequence: TGTGCCACCATGGGTGCCAGGGGGAATTATGGCTACACCTTC.

The V call is TRBV29-1, the J call TRBJ2-3; a weak D match, TRBD2 (6 bases). The CDR3 is 14 residues long. V lost 8 bases to trimming and J lost 0 bases, with 15 bases between them. CDR1 and CDR2 (germline): SQVTM, ANQGSEA. The CDR3: CSLCGGASTDTQYF. The CDR3 DNA reads TGCAGCCTCTGCGGCGGGGCTAGCACAGATACGCAGTATTTT.

This sequence joins TRBV28 and TRBJ2-3; 7 bases align to TRBD1. Germline CDR1 is MDHEN and CDR2 is SYDVKM. Trimming took 1 base from V and 4 from J; bases not matched to a gene: 11. The CDR3 contains 17 residues. CDR3 DNA: TGTGCCAGCAGTTTATCGGGTTGGGGGACAGCCTCAGATACGCAGTATTTT. Translation gives CASSLSGWGTASDTQYF.

The rearrangement uses TRBV3-1 (or the pseudogene TRBV3-2) and TRBJ2-1; 9 positions match TRBD2. The germline V gene has CDR1 LGHDT and CDR2 YNNKEL (reference sequence). The CDR3 is 17 amino acids. V lost 4 bases, J lost 4 bases, and 11 bases stayed unmatched. The CDR3 region has the DNA TGTGCCAGCAGCCGGGGGCGGGAGGGGTTCTTTTACAATGAGCAGTTCTTC. Translation: CASSRGREGFFYNEQFF.

This clone was counted once. V is TRBV5-1 and J is TRBJ1-2, with 11 bases that match TRBD1. Looked up from germline, CDR1 is SGHRS and CDR2 is YFSETQ. This CDR3 spans 14 amino acids. V was clipped by 4 bases and J by 6 bases; unmatched bases: 5. Written as DNA, the CDR3 is TGCGCCAGCAGCCGTAGGACAGGGGGCGATGGCTACACCTTC. This sequence encodes CASSRRTGGDGYTF.

The chain has TRBV19 and TRBJ2-4; tentative D call: TRBD1 (6 bases). The ends were cut back, 2 bases at V and 5 bases at J, with 13 bases in the middle. CDR3 length equals 15 residues. Looked up from germline, CDR1 is LNHDA and CDR2 is SQIVND (reference sequence). DNA of the CDR3: TGTGCCAGTAGTATAATTTGGGACACAGAAAACATTCAGTACTTC. This encodes CASSIIWDTENIQYF.

This chain links TRBV4-1 with TRBJ1-1, with 8 bases aligning to TRBD1. The CDR3 has 16 residues. In germline, CDR1 is MGHRA, CDR2 YSYEKL. With V trimmed by 1 base and J by 1 base, 5 bases remained unmatched. In DNA, the CDR3 is TGCGCCAGCAGCCAAGGGAGACAGGGGACGAACACTGAAGCTTTCTTT. Its protein is CASSQGRQGTNTEAFF.

The chain has TRBV29-1 and TRBJ1-2, with a weak D call TRBD1 (5 bases). V was clipped by 4 bases and J by 0 bases, with 6 bases between them. The CDR3 has 12 amino acids. Germline V gives CDR1 SQVTM, CDR2 ANQGSEA. CDR3 coding DNA: TGCAGCGTTGGGGGGGCTAACTATGGCTACACCTTC. It translates to CSVGGANYGYTF.

The chain couples TRBV6-5 to TRBJ1-5; TRBD1 might be the D (5 bases). The V gene lost 6 bases and the J gene lost 5 bases, with 14 bases spanning the gap. The germline gives CDR1 MNHEY, CDR2 SVGAGI. The CDR3 is 14 amino acids. The DNA of the CDR3 is TGTGCCAGCAGCAACGGGGGTGGGGATCAGCCCCAGCATTTT. It codes for CASSNGGGDQPQHF.

The chain is built from TRBV28 and TRBJ1-1; no firm D call. The ends were cut back, 6 bases at V and 5 bases at J, with 19 bases in the middle. There are 15 residues in the CDR3. The V gene's germline CDR1 is MDHEN and CDR2 SYDVKM. In DNA, the CDR3 is TGTGCCAGCAGACCCCCTGGGAGGTTATGGACTGAAGCTTTCTTT. It encodes CASRPPGRLWTEAFF.

The chain carries TRBV10-3 and TRBJ2-7; a weak D match, TRBD2 (5 bases). The CDR3 has 15 amino acids. Trimming removed 0 bases from V and 2 bases from J, with 11 bases in between. From germline, CDR1 is ENHRY and CDR2 SYGVKD. The CDR3 DNA follows: TGTGCCATCAGTGAGTCGACTCGGAGGCCCTACGAGCAGTACTTC. It codes for CAISESTRRPYEQYF.

The V and J genes are TRBV30 and TRBJ1-6, with TRBD1 matching 10 bases. With V trimmed by 0 bases and J by 7 bases, 6 bases remained unmatched. Looked up from germline, CDR1 is GTSNPN and CDR2 is SVGIG (reference sequence). This CDR3 has 16 residues. The CDR3 region is CAWSVNPGQGNSPLHF. The DNA of the CDR3 is TGTGCCTGGAGTGTTAACCCGGGACAGGGGAATTCACCCCTCCACTTT.

This clone occurred a few times. The chain carries TRBV5-1 and TRBJ1-2, with D tentatively TRBD1 (6 bases). Between the trimmed V and J ends, which lost 5 bases and 8 bases, there was a span of 19 bases. CDR1 SGHRS and CDR2 YFSETQ come from the germline V gene. The CDR3 runs to 14 residues. This CDR3 reads CASSPGQGFRGYTF. As DNA, the CDR3 is TGCGCCAGCAGTCCCGGGCAGGGGTTTAGGGGCTACACCTTC.

The CDR3 region has the DNA TGTGCCAGTAGCCCGTGGACAGAAACAAACTATGGCTACACCTTC. This translates into CASSPWTETNYGYTF. The V gene is TRBV19, the J gene TRBJ1-2; TRBD1 might be the D (6 bases). This CDR3 has 15 amino acids. The V and J ends lost 6 bases and 2 bases respectively, with 16 bases between them. CDR1 LNHDA and CDR2 SQIVND come from the germline V gene (reference sequence).

The chain uses TRBV2 and TRBJ1-4; perhaps TRBD1 as D (6 bases). The V end lost 8 bases, the J end lost 6 bases, and 16 bases lay between the germline ends. The germline V gene has CDR1 SNHLY and CDR2 FYNNEI. The CDR3 has 14 residues. The CDR3 DNA sequence: TGTGCCAGCTCTCTTGGGGGCAGGTATGAAAAACTGTTTTTT. This sequence encodes CASSLGGRYEKLFF.